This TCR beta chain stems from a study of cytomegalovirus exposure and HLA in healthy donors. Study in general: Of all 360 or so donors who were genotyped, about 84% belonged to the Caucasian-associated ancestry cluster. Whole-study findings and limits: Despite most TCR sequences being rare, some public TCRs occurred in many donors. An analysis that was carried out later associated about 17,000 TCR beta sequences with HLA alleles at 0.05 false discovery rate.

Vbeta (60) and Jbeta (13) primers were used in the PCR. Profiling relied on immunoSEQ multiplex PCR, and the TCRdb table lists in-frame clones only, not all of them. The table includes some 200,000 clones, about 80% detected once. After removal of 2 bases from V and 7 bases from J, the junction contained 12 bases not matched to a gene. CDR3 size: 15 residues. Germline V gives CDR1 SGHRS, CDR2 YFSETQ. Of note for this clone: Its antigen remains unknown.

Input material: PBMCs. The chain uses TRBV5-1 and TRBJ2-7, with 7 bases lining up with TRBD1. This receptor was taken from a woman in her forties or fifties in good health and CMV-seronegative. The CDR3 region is CASSFYGTVSEEQYF. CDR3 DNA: TGCGCCAGCAGCTTCTACGGGACAGTAAGCGAGGAGCAGTACTTC.